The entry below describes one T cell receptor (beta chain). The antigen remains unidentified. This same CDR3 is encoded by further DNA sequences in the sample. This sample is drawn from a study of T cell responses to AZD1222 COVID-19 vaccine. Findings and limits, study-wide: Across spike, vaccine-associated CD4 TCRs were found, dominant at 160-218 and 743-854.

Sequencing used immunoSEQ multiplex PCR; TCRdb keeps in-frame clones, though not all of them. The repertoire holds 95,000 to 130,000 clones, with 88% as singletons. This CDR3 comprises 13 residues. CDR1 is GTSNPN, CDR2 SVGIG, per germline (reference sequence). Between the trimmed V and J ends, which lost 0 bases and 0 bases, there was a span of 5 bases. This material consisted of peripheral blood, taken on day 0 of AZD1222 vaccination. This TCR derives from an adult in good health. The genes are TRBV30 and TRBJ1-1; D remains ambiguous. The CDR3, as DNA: TGTGCCTGGAGTGTAAGAGTGAACACTGAAGCTTTCTTT. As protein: CAWSVRVNTEAFF.